This TCR beta chain was identified during a study of T cell repertoires in aging, cancer and after chemotherapy. TCR beta rearrangements were amplified from peripheral blood genomic DNA. Multiplex touch-down PCR with TRB-A/B primers amplified rearranged V-D-J TRB sequences. MiXCR was run by TCRdb on the multiplex PCR reads, yielding one entry per CDR3 protein. The table includes 6,000 to 8,500 distinct CDR3 sequences, 30% detected once. The CDR3 runs to 13 residues. The V and J ends lost 5 bases and 3 bases, in that order; junction bases with no gene match: 2. From germline, CDR1 is MNHEY and CDR2 SVGAGI.

The chain couples TRBV6-5 to TRBJ2-7, with TRBD1 identical over 9 bases. Sequencing used blood. The origin of this receptor is a human donor with a blood cancer. The CDR3 spells CASSKTGGYEQYF. In nucleotides, the CDR3 is TGTGCCAGCAGTAAGACAGGGGGCTACGAGCAGTACTTC.